The TCR beta chain under discussion was sequenced for a study of regulatory T cells in long-lasting Graves disease. Worth noting for this clonotype: No antigen is known for it.

The CDR3 contains 14 residues. With 3 bases removed from V and 0 bases from J, the gap between germline ends came to 7 bases. In germline, CDR1 is KGHDR, CDR2 SFDVKD. Both iRepertoire HTBI primers and Arm-PCR of CDR3 regions were used to build the TCR beta libraries. Via MiXCR, TCRdb re-called the multiplex PCR reads, giving one row per CDR3 protein. Of some 560,000 distinct CDR3 sequences listed, more than 15% are singletons. Time point: newly diagnosed GD, antithyroid drugs for less than 3 months. PBMC RNA served as the TCR library source. Study observations and caveats: Clonotypes that were public and shared totalled approximately 2,800 in persistent patients versus 750 to 1,000 in new patients.

These same records also appear under a second study, on T cells in Graves' hyperthyroidism and ophthalmopathy. This second report adds: Exclusion of patients followed from uncontrolled infection, other autoimmune disease, pregnancy or lactation. A 13 V-J signature model discriminated ophthalmopathy versus stable hyperthyroidism.

The sequences come from peripheral blood mononuclear cells (PBMCs), collected at new diagnosis, from a patient treated with antithyroid drugs. V is TRBV24-1 and J is TRBJ2-5; D is unclear. This TCR was sampled from a woman aged 40 to 65 with Graves disease. The CDR3: CATSDPPYQETQYF. The DNA for the CDR3 is TGTGCCACCAGTGATCCACCGTACCAAGAGACCCAGTACTTC.